The clone carrying this T cell receptor beta chain was detected ten times or more. The sample is drawn from a study of T-cell reconstitution after alpha-beta-depleted transplantation in children. In germline, CDR1 is MNHEY, CDR2 SVGAGI. With 7 bases removed from V and 4 bases from J, the gap between germline ends came to 10 bases. This CDR3 spans 12 amino acids. Unique molecular identifiers featured in how the TCRbeta library was prepared. TCRdb processed the PCR reads anew with MiXCR; each CDR3 protein has one entry. The sample shows 200,000 or so distinct CDR3 sequences, 6.3% of them seen only once.

The sequencing here drew on PBMCs, taken before TCRalphabeta/CD19-depleted stem cell transplant. The sequence was obtained from a girl less than two years old with combined immunodeficiency, due to receive a stem cell transplant. The genes are TRBV6-5 and TRBJ1-1; D not resolved. CDR3 DNA: TGTGCCAGCATAGGTGGATTCACTGAAGCTTTCTTT. It encodes CASIGGFTEAFF.